Only a few counts were recorded for the clone carrying this T cell receptor beta chain. Its target is unknown. Primers included in the PCR were 60 Vbeta and 13 Jbeta primers. Only in-frame clones appear in the TCRdb table, and some are missing; sequencing was by immunoSEQ multiplex PCR. Here the sample spans roughly 100,000 clones, roughly three quarters being singletons. These data are taken from a study of cytomegalovirus exposure and HLA in healthy donors. Findings and limits, study-wide: Sequencing likely produced, as an artifact, a cluster of highly shared sequence variants.

Sequences were obtained from PBMCs. The sequence came from a woman aged 40 to 50 in good health and CMV-seronegative.

The CDR3: CASRQAAGGWFF. The CDR3 bases are TGTGCCAGCAGGCAAGCAGCGGGAGGTTGGTTCTTC. The chain recombines TRBV7-2 with TRBJ2-1, with TRBD2 matching over 9 bases. The V gene's germline CDR1 is SGHTA and CDR2 FQGNSA. This CDR3 has 12 amino acids. Germline trimming cut 6 bases from V and 15 bases from J; bases unmatched to any gene: 9.